This T cell receptor (beta chain) was obtained from a study of control samples from healthy donors and cancer patients. Some clones are missing from TCRdb's copy, which holds only in-frame ones; the method was immunoSEQ multiplex PCR. The table has some 170,000 clones, 95% to 96% seen once. Germline CDR1 LGHDT, CDR2 YNNKEL (reference sequence). The junction had 4 bases not matched to a gene; V was cut back by 4 bases and J by 2 bases. There are 15 residues in the CDR3. The V gene is TRBV3-1 (or the pseudogene TRBV3-2), the J gene TRBJ2-1; 8 nucleotides agree with TRBD2. This sequence originates from a woman aged 30 to 39 in good health. Sequenced sample: blood. CDR3 nucleotide sequence: TGTGCCAGCAGCCCGGGACTAGGACCCTACAATGAGCAGTTCTTC. Translated: CASSPGLGPYNEQFF.